Shown below are 19 T cell receptor beta chains from a single sample sequenced in a study of cytomegalovirus exposure and HLA in healthy donors (TCRdb year 2017). The library was obtained by the immunoSEQ multiplex PCR assay. The multiplex PCR relied on a mix of 60 forward primers for TCR Vbeta segments and 13 reverse primers for TCR Jbeta segments. Drawn from immuneACCESS, this table holds only the in-frame rearrangements with V and J called that TCRdb kept. Clones are partly lost; checked studies trace under half to an unresolved V gene and leave the rest unexplained. Here the sample has 80,000 to 130,000 clones; around 83% occur a single time. 1.2% of the sample lies in the top ten. Source material: PBMCs. The receptor set was obtained from a woman younger than 30 in good health and CMV-seronegative.

As regards this clone: Other DNA sequences from this sample encode an identical CDR3 as well. The chain employs TRBV20-1 and TRBJ2-7; D is perhaps TRBD2 (6 bases). The V and J ends lost 6 bases and 5 bases respectively, with 8 bases between them. In germline, CDR1 is DFQATT, CDR2 SNEGSKA (reference sequence). This CDR3 has 10 residues. CDR3 coding DNA: TGCAGTGCGTCTAGCGACGAGCAGTACTTC. It codes for CSASSDEQYF.

The J gene is TRBJ1-5, the V gene TRBV19, with D possibly being TRBD1 (5 bases). Between the trimmed V and J ends, which lost 3 bases and 2 bases, there was a span of 11 bases. The CDR3 loop spans 15 amino acids. Germline V gene sequence: CDR1 LNHDA, CDR2 SQIVND (reference sequence). Written as DNA, the CDR3 is TGTGCCAGTAGTATGAAGGGGATGGGCAATCAGCCCCAGCATTTT. Its protein product is CASSMKGMGNQPQHF.

The rearrangement joins TRBV2 to TRBJ2-7; TRBD2 might be the D (6 bases). Between the trimmed V and J ends, which lost 7 bases and 0 bases, there was a span of 16 bases. The CDR3 runs to 15 residues. Germline-derived CDR1 and CDR2 are SNHLY and FYNNEI. CDR3 in amino acids: CASKQGKDYSYEQYF. The CDR3 bases are TGTGCCAGCAAGCAAGGAAAGGACTACTCCTACGAGCAGTACTTC.

The chain has TRBV27 and TRBJ2-1; 10 nucleotides line up with TRBD2. Germline V gives CDR1 MNHEY, CDR2 SMNVEV (reference sequence). The CDR3 runs 19 residues. J lost 0 bases, V lost 11 bases, and 19 bases had no gene match. The CDR3 nucleotides read TGTGCCGGCTTAACTAGCGGGACCTTCCGGCAGAGCTCCTACAATGAGCAGTTCTTC. It codes for CAGLTSGTFRQSSYNEQFF.

The chain combines TRBV27 with TRBJ2-7, with a possible D match to TRBD2 (6 bases). The germline V gene encodes CDR1 MNHEY and CDR2 SMNVEV (reference sequence). The ends were cut back, 2 bases at V and 4 bases at J, with 15 bases in the middle. This CDR3 has 15 amino acids. The CDR3 nucleotides read TGTGCCAGCAGTTTAAGAGGCGGGGTCCCTTACGAGCAGTACTTC. Amino acids: CASSLRGGVPYEQYF.

The chain couples TRBV6-4 to TRBJ2-7; D is perhaps TRBD2 (6 bases). The V and J ends lost 6 bases and 2 bases respectively, with 17 bases between them. The V gene's germline CDR1 is MRHNA and CDR2 SNTAGT. The CDR3 has 15 amino acids. The CDR3 sequence is CASSPGWGGTYEQYF. In DNA, the CDR3 is TGTGCCAGCAGCCCCGGGTGGGGCGGGACCTACGAGCAGTACTTC.

This clone was observed a handful of times. The V and J genes are TRBV28 and TRBJ1-5; 7 nucleotides agree with TRBD1. The length of the CDR3 is 15 residues. Germline loops: CDR1 MDHEN, CDR2 SYDVKM. V trimming: 6 bases; J trimming: 4 bases; junction bases outside the gene matches: 9. CDR3 region: CASSRTGARNQPQHF. For the CDR3, the DNA is TGTGCCAGCAGCCGAACAGGGGCGAGGAATCAGCCCCAGCATTTT.

The chain links TRBV7-2 to TRBJ1-1; TRBD1 agrees at 9 bases. The CDR3 is 13 amino acids. The J segment lost 11 bases and the V segment lost 6 bases, leaving 10 bases of the junction unmatched. CDR1 is SGHTA, CDR2 FQGNSA, per germline. CDR3 region: CASRRPGQGSAFF. CDR3 sequence (DNA): TGTGCCAGCAGACGGCCGGGACAGGGTAGCGCTTTCTTT.

The chain has TRBV12-5 and TRBJ2-2; TRBD1 aligns across 8 bases. Germline-derived CDR1 and CDR2 are LGHNT and FRNRAP. The CDR3 consists of 14 residues. After removal of 4 bases from V and 7 bases from J, the junction contained 5 bases not matched to a gene. CDR3 sequence reads: CASGSGQGNGELFF. In DNA, the CDR3 is TGTGCTAGTGGTTCAGGACAGGGAAACGGGGAGCTGTTTTTT.

This clone has only a few counts. The chain has TRBV11-2 and TRBJ2-5, with 14 bases matching TRBD2. The CDR3 runs to 18 residues. Germline V lookup: CDR1 SGHAT, CDR2 FQNNGV. Germline trimming cut 1 base from V and 5 bases from J; bases unmatched to any gene: 9. CDR3 DNA sequence: TGTGCCAGCAGCTTAGTGGTAGGCGGACTAGCGGGAGGCGAGACCCAGTACTTC. Residues: CASSLVVGGLAGGETQYF.

The chain combines TRBV30 with TRBJ2-5, with 8 nucleotides matching TRBD2. Looked up from germline, CDR1 is GTSNPN and CDR2 is SVGIG (reference sequence). CDR3 size: 14 residues. V shed 4 bases, J shed 4 bases, and the junction held 8 bases outside the gene matches. CDR3 protein: CAWNLGGGRETQYF. The CDR3 nucleotides are TGTGCCTGGAACCTCGGGGGGGGCAGAGAGACCCAGTACTTC.

The chain is built from TRBV28 and TRBJ1-6; D might be TRBD1 (5 bases). CDR3 length: 16 amino acids. V dropped 4 bases and J dropped 0 bases, with 10 bases sitting between them. Per the germline V gene, CDR1 is MDHEN and CDR2 is SYDVKM. The CDR3 spells CASSSGRNSYNSPLHF. The CDR3 DNA follows: TGTGCCAGCAGTTCAGGGCGCAACTCCTATAATTCACCCCTCCACTTT. The whole variable domain, filled in from reference TRBV28 and TRBJ1-6, reads DVKVTQSSRYLVKRTGEKVFLECVQDMDHENMFWYRQDPGLGLRLIYFSYDVKMKEKGDIPEGYSVSREKKERFSLILESASTNQTSMYLCASSSGRNSYNSPLHFGNGTRLTVT.

V and J are TRBV4-3 and TRBJ2-1, with 12 bases aligning to TRBD2. V trimming: 0 bases; J trimming: 2 bases; junction bases outside the gene matches: 8. Germline-derived CDR1 and CDR2 are LGHNA and YSLEER. This CDR3 spans 19 amino acids. CDR3 region: CASSQDRASGRVTYNEQFF. The CDR3 region has the DNA TGCGCCAGCAGCCAAGATAGGGCTAGCGGGAGGGTCACCTACAATGAGCAGTTCTTC.

This clone was detected once. V usage is TRBV11-3 and J usage is TRBJ2-1, with 7 bases identical to TRBD1. The junction had 5 bases not matched to a gene; V was cut back by 5 bases and J by 7 bases. The CDR3 extends over 13 amino acids. Germline CDR1 is SGHNT and CDR2 is YENEEA. CDR3 sequence reads: CASSAQGRNEQFF. Written as DNA, the CDR3 is TGTGCCAGCAGCGCACAGGGGCGGAATGAGCAGTTCTTC.

The chain joins TRBV4-3 to TRBJ2-1, with 9 nucleotides matching TRBD1. Germline V CDR1 and CDR2: LGHNA, YSLEER. V gave up 0 bases and J gave up 5 bases; unmatched junction bases: 5. This CDR3 has 16 residues. CDR3 protein: CASSQDRDRANNEQFF. DNA for the CDR3: TGCGCCAGCAGCCAAGATCGGGACAGGGCAAACAATGAGCAGTTCTTC.

The chain employs TRBV14 and TRBJ1-6; TRBD1 agrees at 8 bases. Germline-derived CDR1 and CDR2 are SGHDN and FVKESK. The CDR3 is made up of 16 amino acids. J gave up 7 bases and V 3 bases, and 8 bases lay outside the gene matches. DNA of the CDR3: TGTGCCAGCAGCCAGGGACGGACAGGGTTAAATTCACCCCTCCACTTT. It specifies CASSQGRTGLNSPLHF.

V usage is TRBV10-1 and J usage is TRBJ2-1, with 9 positions matching TRBD2. CDR3 length: 17 amino acids. Germline values: CDR1 WNHNN, CDR2 SYGVQD (reference sequence). V shed 6 bases, J shed 0 bases, and the junction held 9 bases outside the gene matches. In DNA form, the CDR3 reads TGCGCCAGCAGCACCGTCTCGCGGGAGGGCTCCTACAATGAGCAGTTCTTC. Protein: CASSTVSREGSYNEQFF.

The rearrangement joins TRBV11-2 to TRBJ2-2, with TRBD1 as a possible D gene (6 bases). There are 16 residues in the CDR3. V was pared by 2 bases and J by 7 bases, with 17 bases between. Germline values: CDR1 SGHAT, CDR2 FQNNGV. CDR3 sequence: CASSLILGGSVGELFF. The CDR3 DNA is TGTGCCAGCAGCTTAATCCTAGGGGGAAGCGTCGGGGAGCTGTTTTTT.

The chain is built from TRBV5-1 and TRBJ2-3; the match to TRBD2 covers 9 bases. Germline-derived CDR1 and CDR2 are SGHRS and YFSETQ. The CDR3 has 14 amino acids. V lost 4 bases to trimming and J lost 4 bases; unmatched junction nucleotides: 4. CDR3 sequence reads: CASSILAGADTQYF. In DNA form, the CDR3 reads TGCGCCAGCAGCATACTAGCGGGCGCAGATACGCAGTATTTT.